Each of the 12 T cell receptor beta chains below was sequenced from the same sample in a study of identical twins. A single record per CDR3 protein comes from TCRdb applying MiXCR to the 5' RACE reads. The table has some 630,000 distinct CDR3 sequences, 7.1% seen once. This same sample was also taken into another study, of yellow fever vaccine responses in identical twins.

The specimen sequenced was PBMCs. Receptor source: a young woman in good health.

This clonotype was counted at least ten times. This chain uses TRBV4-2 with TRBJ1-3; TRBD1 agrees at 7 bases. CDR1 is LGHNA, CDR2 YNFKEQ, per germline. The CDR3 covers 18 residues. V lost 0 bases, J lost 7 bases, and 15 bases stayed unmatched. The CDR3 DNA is TGTGCCAGCAGCCAAGACAGGGGGAGACAGGGCTCAGGGAACACCATATATTTT. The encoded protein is CASSQDRGRQGSGNTIYF.

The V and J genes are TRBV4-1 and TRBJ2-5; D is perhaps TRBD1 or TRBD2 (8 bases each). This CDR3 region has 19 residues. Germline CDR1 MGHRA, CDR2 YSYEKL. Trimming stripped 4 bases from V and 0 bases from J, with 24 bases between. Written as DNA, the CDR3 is TGCGCCAGCAGCCCCCCCGGGGGGGCAGGGGGCGCACACCAAGAGACCCAGTACTTC. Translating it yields CASSPPGGAGGAHQETQYF.

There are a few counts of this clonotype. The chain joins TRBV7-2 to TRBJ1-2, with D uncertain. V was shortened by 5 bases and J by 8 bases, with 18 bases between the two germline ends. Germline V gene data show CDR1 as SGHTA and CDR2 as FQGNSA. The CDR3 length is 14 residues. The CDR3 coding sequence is TGTGCCAGCAGCCTCGGCAACAGCCGGGGAGGCTACACCTTC. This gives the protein CASSLGNSRGGYTF.

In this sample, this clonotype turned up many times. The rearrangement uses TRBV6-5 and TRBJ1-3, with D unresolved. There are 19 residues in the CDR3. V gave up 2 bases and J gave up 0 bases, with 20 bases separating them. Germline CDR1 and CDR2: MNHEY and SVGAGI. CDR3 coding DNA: TGTGCCAGCAGTTACCGCTATGAGGGCGTGGGATTCTCTGGAAACACCATATATTTT. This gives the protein CASSYRYEGVGFSGNTIYF.

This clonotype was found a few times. The CDR3 region has the DNA TGTGCCAGCAGTGATCCCGGGACAGGGCCGGGTGGCTACACCTTC. The encoded protein is CASSDPGTGPGGYTF. The V call is TRBV25-1, the J call TRBJ1-2; 9 nucleotides align to TRBD1. This CDR3 spans 15 amino acids. Per germline, CDR1 MGHDK and CDR2 SYGVNS. The ends lost 3 bases at V and 7 bases at J; junction bases unmatched: 9.

CDR3 sequence reads: CASSQHPGYEQYF. CDR3 DNA sequence: TGTGCCAGCAGCCAGCATCCAGGGTACGAGCAGTACTTC. This rearrangement joins TRBV3-1 to TRBJ2-7; perhaps TRBD1 as D (5 bases). Trimming shortened V by 3 bases and J by 4 bases, and 10 bases separated the two germline ends. This CDR3 has 13 residues. Germline-derived CDR1 and CDR2 are LGHDT and YNNKEL (reference sequence).

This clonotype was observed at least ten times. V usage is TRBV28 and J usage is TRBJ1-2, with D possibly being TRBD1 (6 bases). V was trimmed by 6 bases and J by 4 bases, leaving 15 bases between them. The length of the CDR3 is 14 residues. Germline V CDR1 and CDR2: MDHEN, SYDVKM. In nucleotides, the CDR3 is TGTGCCAGCAGCGCCGGACAGAAACTCTATGGCTACACCTTC. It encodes CASSAGQKLYGYTF.

CDR3 residues: CAISGGRNQETQYF. CDR3 DNA sequence: TGTGCCATCAGTGGGGGTCGAAATCAAGAGACCCAGTACTTC. The chain uses TRBV10-3 and TRBJ2-5; D is ambiguous. Germline values: CDR1 ENHRY, CDR2 SYGVKD. The CDR3 extends over 14 amino acids. The V gene lost 4 bases and the J gene lost 2 bases, with 11 bases spanning the gap.

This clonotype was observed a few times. The chain's CDR3 is CASSEWGRGANVLTF. CDR3 nucleotides: TGCGCCAGCAGTGAATGGGGGCGTGGGGCCAACGTCCTGACTTTC. The chain recombines TRBV10-2 with TRBJ2-6; tentatively, D is TRBD1 (6 bases). Trimming took off 3 bases at V and 3 bases at J, with 9 bases between the two ends. The CDR3 runs 15 residues. Germline V gene data show CDR1 as WSHSY and CDR2 as SAAADI.

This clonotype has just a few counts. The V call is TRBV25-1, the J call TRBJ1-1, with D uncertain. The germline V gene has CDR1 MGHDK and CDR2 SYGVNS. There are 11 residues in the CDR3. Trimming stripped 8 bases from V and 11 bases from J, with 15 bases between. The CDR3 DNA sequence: TGTGCCAGCCGAACAAAAGCGAGGGCTTTCTTT. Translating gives CASRTKARAFF.

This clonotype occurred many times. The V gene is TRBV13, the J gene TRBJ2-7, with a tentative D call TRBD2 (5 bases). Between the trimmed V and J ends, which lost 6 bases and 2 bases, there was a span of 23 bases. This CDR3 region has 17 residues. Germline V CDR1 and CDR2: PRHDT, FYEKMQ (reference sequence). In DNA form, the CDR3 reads TGTGCCAGCAGACCTCGAAGGAGCGTGCAGCGGACCTACGAGCAGTACTTC. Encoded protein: CASRPRRSVQRTYEQYF.

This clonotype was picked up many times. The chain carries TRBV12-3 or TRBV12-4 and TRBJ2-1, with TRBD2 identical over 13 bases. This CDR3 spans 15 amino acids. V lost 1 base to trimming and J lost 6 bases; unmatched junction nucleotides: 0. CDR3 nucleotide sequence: TGTGCCAGCAGTTTAGGACTAGCGGGGGGCAATGAGCAGTTCTTC. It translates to CASSLGLAGGNEQFF.